This entry lists 31 T cell receptor beta chains sequenced from one sample in a study of CD8 T cells in ankylosing spondylitis. TCRdb reprocessed the 5' RACE reads via MiXCR and lists one record per CDR3 protein. The sample includes 6,000 to 7,500 distinct CDR3 sequences, around 2.8% of them seen just once. The sequenced sample consisted of blood, either unsorted or a sorted T cell fraction (not recorded which). These receptors were obtained from a female donor with ankylosing spondylitis or in good health (not recorded which).

This clonotype was seen repeatedly, ten times or more. The J gene is TRBJ2-7, the V gene TRBV9; the match to TRBD2 covers 7 bases. Germline lookup yields CDR1 SGDLS and CDR2 YYNGEE. The CDR3 totals 15 residues. J lost 4 bases, V lost 4 bases, and 11 bases had no gene match. The CDR3 spells CASSLSYGGGYEQYF. The CDR3 coding sequence is TGTGCCAGCAGCCTCAGTTATGGGGGAGGGTACGAGCAGTACTTC. The full variable domain, with the rest looked up from reference TRBV9 and TRBJ2-7, is DSGVTQTPKHLITATGQRVTLRCSPRSGDLSVYWYQQSLDQGLQFLIQYYNGEERAKGNILERFSAQQFPDLHSELNLSSLELGDSALYFCASSLSYGGGYEQYFGPGTRLTVT.

By share, this clonotype counts as medium-sized. The chain combines TRBV9 with TRBJ2-3; the D is unclear. CDR1 is SGDLS and CDR2 is YYNGEE in the germline V gene. V was shortened by 0 bases and J by 2 bases, with 7 bases between the two germline ends. The CDR3 length is 14 residues. CDR3 coding DNA: TGTGCCAGCAGCGTAGCGGCAGTCACAGATACGCAGTATTTT. Its protein product is CASSVAAVTDTQYF.

This clonotype was detected many times. V is TRBV9 and J is TRBJ2-3; no firm D call. This CDR3 comprises 18 residues. Germline loops: CDR1 SGDLS, CDR2 YYNGEE. The ends were cut back, 4 bases at V and 0 bases at J, with 21 bases in the middle. CDR3 coding DNA: TGTGCCAGCAGCATCCCGGGCAGCCATTCTACTAGCACAGATACGCAGTATTTT. Its translation is CASSIPGSHSTSTDTQYF.

This clonotype is categorized as medium-sized. This chain joins TRBV9 and TRBJ2-7; D gene uncertain. The CDR3 has 14 amino acids. Germline V gene data show CDR1 as SGDLS and CDR2 as YYNGEE. V was cut by 0 bases and J by 2 bases, with 9 bases left in between. The CDR3 DNA reads as TGTGCCAGCAGCGTAGATTCCAGGCCCTACGAGCAGTACTTC. Its protein is CASSVDSRPYEQYF.

The sample holds many counts of this clonotype. V gene TRBV9 combines with J gene TRBJ2-5; the D gene is possibly TRBD2 (5 bases). The CDR3 totals 13 residues. The V and J ends lost 3 bases and 5 bases respectively, with 11 bases between them. Germline CDR1 reads SGDLS; CDR2 reads YYNGEE. CDR3 protein: CASSGFGEETQYF. As DNA, the CDR3 is TGTGCCAGCAGCGGTTTCGGGGAGGAGACCCAGTACTTC.

This clonotype was seen ten or more times. The chain carries TRBV9 and TRBJ2-2; the match to TRBD1 covers 9 bases. The V segment lost 6 bases and the J segment 1 base; nucleotides outside the gene matches: 10. CDR1 and CDR2 from the germline V gene are SGDLS and YYNGEE. The CDR3 has 17 amino acids. CDR3 DNA sequence: TGTGCCAGCAACAACCTGGGACAGGGAATGAACACCGGGGAGCTGTTTTTT. Amino acid sequence: CASNNLGQGMNTGELFF.

In this sample, this clonotype turned up many times. CDR3: CASSVEREGTDTQYF. CDR3 DNA: TGTGCCAGCAGCGTAGAAAGGGAAGGCACAGATACGCAGTATTTT. The chain employs TRBV9 and TRBJ2-3, with D unclear. Germline-derived CDR1 and CDR2 are SGDLS and YYNGEE. The germline V and J ends were trimmed by 0 bases and 1 base, with 9 bases remaining between them. The CDR3 has 15 residues. The entire variable domain, with the rest obtained from reference TRBV9 and TRBJ2-3, is as follows: DSGVTQTPKHLITATGQRVTLRCSPRSGDLSVYWYQQSLDQGLQFLIQYYNGEERAKGNILERFSAQQFPDLHSELNLSSLELGDSALYFCASSVEREGTDTQYFGPGTRLTVL.

This clonotype has at least ten counts. J is TRBJ2-1 and V is TRBV3-1; TRBD1 matches at 10 bases. V shed 2 bases, J shed 0 bases, and the junction held 10 bases outside the gene matches. CDR3 length: 19 residues. Germline-derived CDR1 and CDR2 are LGHDT and YNNKEL (reference sequence). The CDR3 DNA sequence: TGTGCCAGCAGCCAACCGGGACAGGGGCTCTCTAGCTCCTACAATGAGCAGTTCTTC. Protein sequence: CASSQPGQGLSSSYNEQFF.

This clonotype was observed a handful of times. The rearrangement uses TRBV9 and TRBJ2-5; either TRBD1 or TRBD2 may supply D (5 bases each). The CDR3 runs 15 residues. Germline CDR1 and CDR2: SGDLS and YYNGEE. V shed 0 bases and J shed 5 bases, with 14 bases lying between them. The CDR3, as DNA: TGTGCCAGCAGCGTAGCCCTGGGGGTGGGGGAGACCCAGTACTTC. This codes for CASSVALGVGETQYF.

This clonotype appeared many times. This chain links TRBV9 with TRBJ2-1, with TRBD2 matching 7 bases. CDR3 length equals 17 residues. CDR1 is SGDLS, CDR2 YYNGEE, per germline. Losses at the gene ends were 0 bases for V and 3 bases for J; bases not matched to a gene: 9. DNA of the CDR3: TGTGCCAGCAGCGTAGCCGTGTCTAGCGGATTCTACAATGAGCAGTTCTTC. It is translated as CASSVAVSSGFYNEQFF.

This clonotype was counted ten times or more. This chain links TRBV9 with TRBJ2-1; TRBD2 aligns across 15 bases. The V gene end was trimmed by 4 bases and the J gene end by 1 base; junction bases not matched to a gene: 9. Germline V gene data show CDR1 as SGDLS and CDR2 as YYNGEE. The CDR3 has 19 residues. The CDR3 DNA reads TGTGCCAGCAGCTCCCGGACTAGCGGGGGGGCCCAGTCCTACAATGAGCAGTTCTTC. This sequence encodes CASSSRTSGGAQSYNEQFF.

This clonotype is labeled medium-sized. The chain is built from TRBV9 and TRBJ2-7; D call uncertain. This CDR3 has 14 amino acids. In germline, CDR1 is SGDLS, CDR2 YYNGEE. Trimming removed 4 bases from V and 4 bases from J, with 15 bases in between. The CDR3 DNA follows: TGTGCCAGCAGCCCCCGGGCCGATGAGTACGAGCAGTACTTC. Protein: CASSPRADEYEQYF.

This clonotype has at least ten counts. The chain has TRBV9 and TRBJ2-3; TRBD2 aligns across 9 bases. V was pared by 0 bases and J by 3 bases, with 5 bases of the junction left unmatched. Per germline, CDR1 SGDLS and CDR2 YYNGEE. This CDR3 contains 16 residues. Written as DNA, the CDR3 is TGTGCCAGCAGCGTAGTGGTAGCGGGAGCAACAGATACGCAGTATTTT. Its translation is CASSVVVAGATDTQYF.

At least ten counts were recorded for this clonotype. The chain links TRBV9 to TRBJ2-4; D tentatively fits TRBD1 or TRBD2 (5 bases each). Trimming stripped 0 bases from V and 7 bases from J, with 11 bases between. CDR3 length: 14 amino acids. The germline V gene encodes CDR1 SGDLS and CDR2 YYNGEE. CDR3 in amino acids: CASSVGWGLNIQYF. CDR3 bases: TGTGCCAGCAGCGTAGGGTGGGGGTTGAACATTCAGTACTTC.

By its share, this clonotype is medium-sized (0.01 to 0.1%). The chain is built from TRBV9 and TRBJ2-1; D is undetermined. Trimming removed 3 bases from V and 11 bases from J, with 9 bases in between. CDR3 length: 11 residues. Germline V lookup: CDR1 SGDLS, CDR2 YYNGEE. The CDR3 sequence is CASSAQNKQFF. DNA of the CDR3: TGTGCCAGCAGCGCTCAAAATAAGCAGTTCTTC.

In this sample, this clonotype turned up many times. This chain joins TRBV9 and TRBJ2-7; no firm D call. V lost 0 bases and J 2 bases, leaving 9 bases between the germline ends. The CDR3 is made up of 14 amino acids. Germline CDR1 SGDLS, CDR2 YYNGEE. CDR3 in DNA: TGTGCCAGCAGCGTAGAAGGTTTGCCCTACGAGCAGTACTTC. It is translated as CASSVEGLPYEQYF.

This clonotype was detected many times. The V gene is TRBV9, the J gene TRBJ2-1; 7 positions match TRBD2. The CDR3 runs to 13 residues. Germline lookup yields CDR1 SGDLS and CDR2 YYNGEE. The J segment lost 10 bases and the V segment lost 0 bases, leaving 4 bases of the junction unmatched. The CDR3 region has the DNA TGTGCCAGCAGCGTAGCGGGGGGTCGAGAGCAGTTCTTC. Protein product: CASSVAGGREQFF. Based on the CDR3 plus reference TRBV9 and TRBJ2-1, the full variable domain is DSGVTQTPKHLITATGQRVTLRCSPRSGDLSVYWYQQSLDQGLQFLIQYYNGEERAKGNILERFSAQQFPDLHSELNLSSLELGDSALYFCASSVAGGREQFFGPGTRLTVL.

This clonotype was seen repeatedly, ten times or more. This chain links TRBV9 with TRBJ2-1; either TRBD1 or TRBD2 may fit D (5 bases each). CDR3 length: 15 amino acids. Trimming removed 0 bases from V and 7 bases from J, with 14 bases in between. CDR1 is SGDLS, CDR2 YYNGEE, per germline. CDR3 DNA: TGTGCCAGCAGCGTAGATCCAGGGACGTTGAATGAGCAGTTCTTC. It is translated as CASSVDPGTLNEQFF.

This clonotype was observed a few times. The chain links TRBV15 to TRBJ1-5; D not resolved. This CDR3 is built from 8 residues. Germline V gene data show CDR1 as LNHNV and CDR2 as YYDKDF (reference sequence). The CDR3 loop is CSNQPQHF. The DNA of the CDR3 is TGTAGCAATCAGCCCCAGCATTTT. The variable domain in full, with the rest retrieved from reference TRBV15 and TRBJ1-5, is DAMVIQNPRYQVTQFGKPVTLSCSQTLNHNVMYWYQQKSSQAPKLLFHYYDKDFNNEADTPDNFQSRRPNTSFCFLDIRSPGLGDTAMYLCSNQPQHFGDGTRLSIL.

This clonotype is termed medium-sized. The rearrangement joins TRBV9 to TRBJ2-5; D may match TRBD1 or TRBD2 (6 bases each). Trimming stripped 3 bases from V and 4 bases from J, with 16 bases between. Germline loops: CDR1 SGDLS, CDR2 YYNGEE. The CDR3 consists of 15 residues. The CDR3 here is CASSAEGGVAETQYF. CDR3 nucleotide sequence: TGTGCCAGCAGCGCCGAGGGGGGAGTAGCAGAGACCCAGTACTTC.

This clonotype is medium-sized (0.01 to 0.1%) in the sample. This chain uses TRBV9 with TRBJ2-7; D may be TRBD2 (5 bases). The CDR3 totals 15 residues. The V end was cut by 0 bases, the J end by 0 bases, with 10 bases between. The germline V gene has CDR1 SGDLS and CDR2 YYNGEE. CDR3 bases: TGTGCCAGCAGCGTAGATTTGGGGAGCTCCTACGAGCAGTACTTC. The encoded protein is CASSVDLGSSYEQYF.

This clonotype was observed at least ten times. As DNA, the CDR3 is TGTGCCAGCAGCGTTGGACAGGGGAACACTGAAGCTTTCTTT. It specifies CASSVGQGNTEAFF. J is TRBJ1-1 and V is TRBV9; 8 bases align to TRBD1. This CDR3 contains 14 residues. CDR1 is SGDLS and CDR2 is YYNGEE in the germline V gene. J gave up 1 base and V 2 bases, and 1 base lay outside the gene matches.

The J gene is TRBJ2-7, the V gene TRBV23-1; weak D call: TRBD1 (5 bases). TRBV23-1 is placed among ORFs of uncertain function. The V and J ends lost 0 bases and 2 bases respectively, with 11 bases between them. The CDR3 has 15 residues. The CDR3 region is CASSQSHRGAYEQYF. CDR3 nucleotide sequence: TGCGCCAGCAGTCAATCGCATAGGGGCGCCTACGAGCAGTACTTC.

This clonotype was recorded at least ten times. V gene TRBV9 combines with J gene TRBJ2-1; D is perhaps TRBD2 (6 bases). The V gene lost 0 bases and the J gene lost 7 bases, with 14 bases spanning the gap. The CDR3 runs 15 residues. The germline CDR1 and CDR2 sequences are SGDLS and YYNGEE. DNA of the CDR3: TGTGCCAGCAGCGTAGACAGCGGGTGGACGAATGAGCAGTTCTTC. Residues: CASSVDSGWTNEQFF.

Within the sample, this clonotype is medium-sized. This chain links TRBV9 with TRBJ2-1, with 10 bases aligning to TRBD1. The germline V gene has CDR1 SGDLS and CDR2 YYNGEE. Trimming cost V 4 bases and J 4 bases; bases outside gene matches: 5. The CDR3 has 15 amino acids. The CDR3 here is CASSSGQGIYNEQFF. The DNA of the CDR3 is TGTGCCAGCAGCTCGGGACAGGGGATTTACAATGAGCAGTTCTTC.

At least ten counts were recorded for this clonotype. The genes are TRBV9 and TRBJ1-3, with TRBD1 identical over 7 bases. The CDR3 contains 19 residues. CDR1 SGDLS and CDR2 YYNGEE come from the germline V gene. V lost 3 bases to trimming and J lost 0 bases; unmatched junction nucleotides: 15. The CDR3 reads CASSANPDRVQHSGNTIYF. The CDR3 region has the DNA TGTGCCAGCAGCGCAAACCCCGACAGGGTCCAACACTCTGGAAACACCATATATTTT.

By sample fraction, this clonotype is medium-sized (0.01 to 0.1%). V and J are TRBV9 and TRBJ2-5; 8 nucleotides line up with TRBD2. Unmatched junction bases numbered 5, after V lost 1 base and J lost 3 bases. The germline V gene encodes CDR1 SGDLS and CDR2 YYNGEE. The CDR3 spans 15 residues. The CDR3 loop is CASSVSGGPEETQYF. The DNA of the CDR3 is TGTGCCAGCAGCGTATCGGGAGGGCCGGAAGAGACCCAGTACTTC.

This clonotype was seen at least ten times. The V gene is TRBV9, the J gene TRBJ1-2; D is unclear. CDR1 SGDLS and CDR2 YYNGEE come from the germline V gene. The ends were cut back, 0 bases at V and 6 bases at J, with 24 bases in the middle. CDR3 length: 18 residues. This CDR3 is CASSVAQRETGSDNGYTF. CDR3 DNA sequence: TGTGCCAGCAGCGTAGCCCAACGGGAAACGGGTTCCGACAATGGCTACACCTTC. The whole variable domain, filled in from reference TRBV9 and TRBJ1-2, reads DSGVTQTPKHLITATGQRVTLRCSPRSGDLSVYWYQQSLDQGLQFLIQYYNGEERAKGNILERFSAQQFPDLHSELNLSSLELGDSALYFCASSVAQRETGSDNGYTFGSGTRLTVV.

At least ten counts were recorded for this clonotype. The gene calls are TRBV9 and TRBJ2-7; D not resolved. The CDR3 runs 12 residues. The V end lost 3 bases, the J end lost 6 bases, and 10 bases lay between the germline ends. Germline assignment: CDR1 SGDLS and CDR2 YYNGEE. CDR3 nucleotide sequence: TGTGCCAGCAGCGGTTTGGGTTCCGAGCAGTACTTC. It yields the protein CASSGLGSEQYF.

This clonotype was observed at least ten times. This chain uses TRBV9 with TRBJ1-4; possibly TRBD1 for D (5 bases). Per germline, CDR1 SGDLS and CDR2 YYNGEE. The CDR3 is made up of 14 amino acids. V was cut by 2 bases and J by 4 bases, with 9 bases left in between. CDR3 protein: CASSVGGVNEKLFF. The CDR3 DNA sequence: TGTGCCAGCAGCGTTGGAGGGGTTAATGAAAAACTGTTTTTT.

Within the sample, this clonotype is medium-sized. V usage is TRBV9 and J usage is TRBJ1-2; D is unclear. The CDR3 is 15 residues long. Trimming shortened V by 3 bases and J by 4 bases, and 16 bases separated the two germline ends. Germline-derived CDR1 and CDR2 are SGDLS and YYNGEE. The CDR3 sequence: CASSGRTDFVYGYTF. The CDR3 DNA sequence: TGTGCCAGCAGCGGTAGGACCGATTTTGTCTATGGCTACACCTTC. The whole variable domain, filled in from reference TRBV9 and TRBJ1-2, reads DSGVTQTPKHLITATGQRVTLRCSPRSGDLSVYWYQQSLDQGLQFLIQYYNGEERAKGNILERFSAQQFPDLHSELNLSSLELGDSALYFCASSGRTDFVYGYTFGSGTRLTVV.